The sequence of this T cell receptor beta chain was determined in a study of vaccination effects on CD4 cells after COVID-19. Germline-derived CDR1 and CDR2 are SGHAT and FQNNGV. CDR3 length: 15 amino acids. The V end lost 0 bases, the J end lost 0 bases, and 8 bases lay between the germline ends. TCRdb's table, derived via immunoSEQ multiplex PCR, lists solely in-frame clones and lacks some. The table lists about 40,000 clones, roughly 70% of them singletons, with roughly 20% in the top ten. A remark on this clone: Its target is unknown.

Expansion of antigen-specific CD4+ T cells with viral peptide pools was carried out by the ViraFEST assay before sequencing. Cultured cells yielded isolated CD4+ T cells after nine to ten days. Nucleocapsid antibodies were negative in the vaccine recipients, who had never had SARS-CoV-2 infection. Whole-study findings and limits: Among infection- and vaccine-induced clones, marked clonal contraction occurred late after vaccination.

Sequenced here: CD4+ T cells from PBMCs cultured with SARS-CoV-2 spike peptides, sampled before COVID-19 vaccination. The J gene is TRBJ1-2, the V gene TRBV11-2; D uncertain. This sequence originates from a human donor who received a COVID-19 vaccine. Here the CDR3 reads CASSLDPGTNYGYTF. CDR3 bases: TGTGCCAGCAGCTTAGATCCGGGGACTAACTATGGCTACACCTTC.